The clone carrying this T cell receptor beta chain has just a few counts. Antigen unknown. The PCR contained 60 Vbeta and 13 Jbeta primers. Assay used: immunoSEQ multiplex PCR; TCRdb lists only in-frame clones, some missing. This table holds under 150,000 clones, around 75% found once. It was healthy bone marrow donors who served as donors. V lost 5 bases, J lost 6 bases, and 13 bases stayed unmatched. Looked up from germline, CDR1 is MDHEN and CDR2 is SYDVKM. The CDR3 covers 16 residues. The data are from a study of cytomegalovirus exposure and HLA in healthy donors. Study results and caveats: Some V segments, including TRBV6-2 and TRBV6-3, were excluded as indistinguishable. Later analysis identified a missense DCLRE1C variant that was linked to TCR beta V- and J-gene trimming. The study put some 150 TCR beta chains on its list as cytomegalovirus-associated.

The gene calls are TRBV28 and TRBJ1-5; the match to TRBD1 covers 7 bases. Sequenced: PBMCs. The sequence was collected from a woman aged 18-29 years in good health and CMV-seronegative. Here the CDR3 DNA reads TGTGCCAGCAGTGCAACGGGACAGATCTTGGGTCAGCCCCAGCATTTT. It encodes CASSATGQILGQPQHF.